This TCR beta chain is drawn from a study of cytomegalovirus exposure and HLA in healthy donors. Study findings and constraints: In a later analysis, common viral pathogens appeared linked to several of the most significant clusters. Using a false discovery rate of 0.05, a later analysis showed that 16,000 or so TCR beta sequences were associated with HLA alleles. In all likelihood, a cluster of highly shared sequence variants was a sequencing artifact. Researchers reportedly found TCR beta sequences accurately predicted most subjects' HLA-A and HLA-B alleles.

PCR primers comprised 60 Vbeta and 13 Jbeta primers. Some clones are missing from TCRdb's copy, which holds only in-frame ones; the method was immunoSEQ multiplex PCR. Here the sample spans over 60,000 clones, 70% to 80% being singletons. As to this clone: Its antigen is unknown.

Per germline, CDR1 SGHTA and CDR2 FQGNSA. Trimming pared 2 bases from V and 7 bases from J, leaving 6 bases between. The CDR3 spans 12 residues. The chain carries TRBV7-2 and TRBJ2-1; the D is unclear. The specimen sequenced was PBMCs. The TCR originated in a young man in good health and CMV-seronegative. The CDR3 DNA follows: TGTGCCAGCAGCTTATATAGTAATGAGCAGTTCTTC. It is translated as CASSLYSNEQFF.